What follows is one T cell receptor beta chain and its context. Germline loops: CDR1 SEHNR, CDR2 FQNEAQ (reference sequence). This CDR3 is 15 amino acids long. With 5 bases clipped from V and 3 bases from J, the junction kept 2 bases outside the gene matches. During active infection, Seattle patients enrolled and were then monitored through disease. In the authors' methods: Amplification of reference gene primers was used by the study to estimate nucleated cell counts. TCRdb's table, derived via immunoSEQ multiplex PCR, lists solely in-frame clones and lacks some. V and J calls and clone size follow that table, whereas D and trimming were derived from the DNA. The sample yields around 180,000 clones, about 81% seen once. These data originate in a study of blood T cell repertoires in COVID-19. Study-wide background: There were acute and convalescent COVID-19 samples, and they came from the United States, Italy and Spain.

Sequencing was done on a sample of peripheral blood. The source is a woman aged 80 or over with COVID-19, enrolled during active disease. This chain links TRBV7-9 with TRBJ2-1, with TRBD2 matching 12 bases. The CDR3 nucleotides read TGTGCCAGCAGCCAACTAGCGGGAGGCTACAATGAGCAGTTCTTC. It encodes CASSQLAGGYNEQFF. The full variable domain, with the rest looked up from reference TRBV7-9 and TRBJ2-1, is DTGVSQNPRHKITKRGQNVTFRCDPISEHNRLYWYRQTLGQGPEFLTYFQNEAQLEKSRLLSDRFSAERPKGSFSTLEIQRTEQGDSAMYLCASSQLAGGYNEQFFGPGTRLTVL.